Below, 25 T cell receptor beta chains from the same sample are listed, as sequenced in a study of cytomegalovirus exposure and HLA in healthy donors (TCRdb year 2017). Libraries came from the immunoSEQ multiplex PCR assay. For the multiplex PCR, a mixture combining 60 forward primers for TCR Vbeta segments and 13 reverse primers for TCR Jbeta segments was used. Entries here come from immuneACCESS through TCRdb and include only in-frame sequences with V and J called. Some clones fail to appear in such tables; in the studies checked, an unresolved V gene covers under half of the shortfall, and the cause of the remainder is unknown. Present in this sample are 200,000 or so clones, about 83% of which were seen just once. Roughly 6% of the sample is held by the ten biggest clonotypes. Sequencing was performed on PBMCs. The receptor set was obtained from a woman younger than 45 in good health and CMV-seropositive.

This chain uses TRBV11-2 with TRBJ2-5, with 7 bases fitting TRBD2. The CDR3 extends over 14 amino acids. Germline-derived CDR1 and CDR2 are SGHAT and FQNNGV. With 6 bases clipped from V and 4 bases from J, the junction kept 8 bases outside the gene matches. CDR3 loop: CASRHLAAAETQYF. The CDR3 nucleotides read TGTGCCAGCAGGCATCTAGCGGCAGCAGAGACCCAGTACTTC.

This clone appeared a single time. The chain uses TRBV9 and TRBJ2-1; 8 bases line up with TRBD2. Per the germline V gene, CDR1 is SGDLS and CDR2 is YYNGEE. Losses at the gene ends were 0 bases for V and 3 bases for J; bases not matched to a gene: 2. The CDR3 is made up of 15 amino acids. The CDR3 bases are TGTGCCAGCAGCGTAGGGGCGGGGGGCTACAATGAGCAGTTCTTC. This codes for CASSVGAGGYNEQFF.

This clone occurred once. J is TRBJ1-5 and V is TRBV5-6, with D maybe TRBD1 (6 bases). The CDR3 is 16 residues long. From germline, CDR1 is SGHDT and CDR2 YYEEEE. V lost 3 bases and J lost 3, with 16 bases in between. Here the CDR3 DNA reads TGTGCCAGCAGCTCAAGGGACACTTCAACCAATCAGCCCCAGCATTTT. Translated, it gives CASSSRDTSTNQPQHF.

The rearrangement links TRBV2 to TRBJ1-4; a possible D gene is TRBD1 (5 bases). Germline values: CDR1 SNHLY, CDR2 FYNNEI. CDR3 length: 15 amino acids. The V end was cut by 8 bases, the J end by 0 bases, with 13 bases between. The CDR3 spells CASGGTVATNEKLFF. CDR3 bases: TGTGCCAGCGGGGGGACGGTCGCAACTAATGAAAAACTGTTTTTT.

This clone was picked up a small number of times. The V and J genes are TRBV6-1 and TRBJ1-4; perhaps TRBD1 as D (5 bases). Per the germline V gene, CDR1 is MNHNS and CDR2 is SASEGT. Between the trimmed V and J ends, which lost 11 bases and 3 bases, there was a span of 16 bases. The CDR3 runs to 14 residues. CDR3 in amino acids: CAVGTRAPNEKLFF. In nucleotides, the CDR3 is TGTGCCGTTGGTACCAGGGCGCCTAATGAAAAACTGTTTTTT.

The V call is TRBV5-1, the J call TRBJ2-1; TRBD2 matches 7 bases. Germline values: CDR1 SGHRS, CDR2 YFSETQ. The CDR3 length is 20 residues. The V segment lost 4 bases and the J segment 0 bases; nucleotides outside the gene matches: 19. CDR3 amino acids: CASSPALRLAQNLSYNEQFF. The CDR3 DNA follows: TGCGCCAGCAGCCCCGCCCTTCGACTAGCCCAGAACCTCTCCTACAATGAGCAGTTCTTC. Drawing the rest from reference TRBV5-1 and TRBJ2-1, the complete variable domain is KAGVTQTPRYLIKTRGQQVTLSCSPISGHRSVSWYQQTPGQGLQFLFEYFSETQRNKGNFPGRFSGRQFSNSRSEMNVSTLELGDSALYLCASSPALRLAQNLSYNEQFFGPGTRLTVL.

This clone showed up just once. The chain has TRBV15 and TRBJ2-5; 7 bases map to TRBD1. Gene TRBJ2-7 matches the end of the DNA better, so the J call may be wrong. The CDR3 is made up of 14 amino acids. Germline CDR1 reads LNHNV; CDR2 reads YYDKDF (reference sequence). CDR3 protein: CATSDYRGSYEQYF. CDR3 DNA: TGTGCCACCAGCGACTACAGGGGCTCCTACGAGCAGTACTTC.

The chain uses TRBV5-1 and TRBJ2-1; 9 bases fit TRBD2. Germline V CDR1 and CDR2: SGHRS, YFSETQ. The CDR3 is 15 residues long. V was pared by 4 bases and J by 4 bases, with 6 bases of the junction left unmatched. CDR3 amino acids: CASSPGTSLYNEQFF. Written as DNA, the CDR3 is TGCGCCAGCAGCCCCGGGACTAGCCTTTACAATGAGCAGTTCTTC.

The genes are TRBV10-3 and TRBJ1-1; D call uncertain. This CDR3 has 11 amino acids. V was cut by 6 bases and J by 5 bases, with 7 bases left in between. The germline V gene encodes CDR1 ENHRY and CDR2 SYGVKD. The chain's CDR3 is CAISRGTEAFF. CDR3 DNA: TGTGCCATCAGCCGGGGTACTGAAGCTTTCTTT.

The chain has TRBV6-5 and TRBJ1-2; TRBD1 might be the D (5 bases). CDR1 is MNHEY, CDR2 SVGAGI, per germline. Trimming removed 0 bases at V and 4 bases at J, with 9 bases between. CDR3 length equals 14 residues. The CDR3: CASSYSGALYGYTF. The CDR3, as DNA: TGTGCCAGCAGTTACTCTGGGGCCCTCTATGGCTACACCTTC.

The V and J genes are TRBV19 and TRBJ1-1; D remains ambiguous. There are 11 residues in the CDR3. CDR1 and CDR2 from the germline V gene are LNHDA and SQIVND (reference sequence). V lost 7 bases, J lost 1 base, and 4 bases lay in between. CDR3 DNA sequence: TGTGCCAGTAATAGGAACACTGAAGCTTTCTTT. This translates into CASNRNTEAFF.

The chain combines TRBV11-3 with TRBJ2-1; 9 bases fit TRBD1. V dropped 5 bases and J dropped 2; count of bases not matched to a gene: 4. This CDR3 has 15 amino acids. Germline V lookup: CDR1 SGHNT, CDR2 YENEEA. This CDR3 is CASSRYRGPYNEQFF. CDR3 bases: TGTGCCAGCAGCCGCTACAGGGGGCCCTACAATGAGCAGTTCTTC.

Comments on this clone: One end of the junction does not line up with germline, which may come from a read error. This chain links TRBV7-7 with TRBJ2-1; TRBD1 matches 10 bases. The length of the CDR3 is 14 residues. The germline V gene has CDR1 SSHAT and CDR2 FNYEAQ (reference sequence). Written as DNA, the CDR3 is TGTGCTAGCAGCCCGAGACAGGGGGCCAGTGAGCAGTTCTTC. Translating gives CASSPRQGASEQFF.

This clone appeared once. The chain carries TRBV13 and TRBJ2-7; 8 nucleotides match TRBD2. The CDR3 has 16 amino acids. CDR1 and CDR2 from the germline V gene are PRHDT and FYEKMQ (reference sequence). With 3 bases clipped from V and 2 bases from J, the junction kept 9 bases outside the gene matches. CDR3 amino acids: CASSFSTSGEPYEQYF. The DNA of the CDR3 is TGTGCCAGCAGCTTTTCTACTAGCGGCGAACCCTACGAGCAGTACTTC.

For this clone: The same CDR3 arises from other DNA sequences in this sample as well. V gene TRBV7-6 combines with J gene TRBJ2-7; 8 bases agree with TRBD2. Germline V gene sequence: CDR1 SGHVS, CDR2 FNYEAQ. This CDR3 has 15 amino acids. V lost 1 base, J lost 2 bases, and 4 bases stayed unmatched. In DNA form, the CDR3 reads TGTGCCAGCAGCTTAGGCACTAGCGGAACCTACGAGCAGTACTTC. Protein: CASSLGTSGTYEQYF.

The chain carries TRBV6-4 and TRBJ2-1, with 8 bases aligning to TRBD1. The CDR3 has 14 amino acids. Germline loops: CDR1 MRHNA, CDR2 SNTAGT. Unmatched junction bases numbered 10, after V lost 6 bases and J lost 9 bases. DNA of the CDR3: TGTGCCAGCAGCGCTCTTCAGGGGGCAGGTGAGCAGTTCTTC. This sequence encodes CASSALQGAGEQFF.

V is TRBV28 and J is TRBJ2-7, with 10 bases fitting TRBD2. Germline trimming cut 3 bases from V and 5 bases from J; bases unmatched to any gene: 7. In germline, CDR1 is MDHEN, CDR2 SYDVKM. The CDR3 consists of 15 residues. CDR3 region: CASSFFLAGVDEQYF. CDR3 nucleotides: TGTGCCAGCAGTTTTTTCCTAGCGGGAGTAGACGAGCAGTACTTC.

The rearrangement uses TRBV5-6 and TRBJ2-5; D may be TRBD2 (5 bases). Trimming cost V 4 bases and J 2 bases, with 9 bases left between them. CDR1 and CDR2 (germline): SGHDT, YYEEEE. The CDR3 length is 13 residues. CDR3 region: CASSLLGQETQYF. DNA of the CDR3: TGTGCCAGCAGCCTACTAGGACAAGAGACCCAGTACTTC.

This clone showed up just once. The V call is TRBV9, the J call TRBJ2-1, with 10 bases identical to TRBD2. The CDR3 consists of 21 residues. V lost 0 bases and J lost 8; bases outside the gene matches: 23. Germline V gene lookup returns CDR1 SGDLS and CDR2 YYNGEE. The CDR3 DNA is TGTGCCAGCAGCGTAGCTAAGTTCATAGCGGGGGGCCGGTTGCTAGTGGATGAGCAGTTCTTC. This translates into CASSVAKFIAGGRLLVDEQFF.

CDR3 coding DNA: TGTGCCATCAGTAGGGGGTGGGCAGAAGAAGCTTTCTTT. Protein sequence: CAISRGWAEEAFF. The rearrangement uses TRBV10-3 and TRBJ1-1; possible D gene TRBD1, 6 bases. Germline V gene data show CDR1 as ENHRY and CDR2 as SYGVKD. The CDR3 totals 13 residues. V lost 5 bases and J lost 8, with 15 bases in between.

The table lists this clone with a few counts. The gene calls are TRBV29-1 and TRBJ1-4, with TRBD1 matching over 7 bases. V was clipped by 6 bases and J by 8 bases; unmatched bases: 12. The CDR3 consists of 14 residues. CDR1 is SQVTM, CDR2 ANQGSEA, per germline. The CDR3 protein is CSVKMGTVGEKLFF. The CDR3 DNA is TGCAGCGTGAAAATGGGGACAGTGGGAGAAAAACTGTTTTTT.

The rearrangement joins TRBV4-3 to TRBJ2-3, with 9 nucleotides matching TRBD1. V was clipped by 0 bases and J by 8 bases; unmatched bases: 18. The CDR3 covers 19 residues. Germline values: CDR1 LGHNA, CDR2 YSLEER. This chain's CDR3 is CASSQDPPPTGGGLGTQYF. CDR3 sequence (DNA): TGCGCCAGCAGCCAAGATCCTCCTCCGACAGGGGGAGGGTTAGGTACGCAGTATTTT.

The rearrangement links TRBV7-6 to TRBJ2-7; 7 bases line up with TRBD2. Germline assignment: CDR1 SGHVS and CDR2 FNYEAQ. Trimming cost V 5 bases and J 7 bases; bases outside gene matches: 14. CDR3 size: 15 residues. CDR3 loop: CASSVDDREVWEQYF. The CDR3 DNA reads as TGTGCCAGCAGCGTTGACGACCGGGAGGTTTGGGAGCAGTACTTC.

The chain carries TRBV5-1 and TRBJ1-1; TRBD1 matches at 7 bases. V was pared by 10 bases and J by 5 bases, with 17 bases of the junction left unmatched. The CDR3 extends over 15 amino acids. Germline loops: CDR1 SGHRS, CDR2 YFSETQ. The CDR3 loop is CASHPSPQGGTEAFF. The CDR3 coding sequence is TGCGCCTCCCATCCCAGCCCCCAGGGGGGAACTGAAGCTTTCTTT.

The chain combines TRBV9 with TRBJ2-1; TRBD2 matches at 9 bases. This CDR3 is 13 amino acids long. The germline CDR1 and CDR2 sequences are SGDLS and YYNGEE. Trimming cost V 5 bases and J 7 bases; bases outside gene matches: 4. CDR3 in amino acids: CASRTSGGNEQFF. As DNA, the CDR3 is TGTGCCAGCAGGACTAGCGGAGGGAATGAGCAGTTCTTC.